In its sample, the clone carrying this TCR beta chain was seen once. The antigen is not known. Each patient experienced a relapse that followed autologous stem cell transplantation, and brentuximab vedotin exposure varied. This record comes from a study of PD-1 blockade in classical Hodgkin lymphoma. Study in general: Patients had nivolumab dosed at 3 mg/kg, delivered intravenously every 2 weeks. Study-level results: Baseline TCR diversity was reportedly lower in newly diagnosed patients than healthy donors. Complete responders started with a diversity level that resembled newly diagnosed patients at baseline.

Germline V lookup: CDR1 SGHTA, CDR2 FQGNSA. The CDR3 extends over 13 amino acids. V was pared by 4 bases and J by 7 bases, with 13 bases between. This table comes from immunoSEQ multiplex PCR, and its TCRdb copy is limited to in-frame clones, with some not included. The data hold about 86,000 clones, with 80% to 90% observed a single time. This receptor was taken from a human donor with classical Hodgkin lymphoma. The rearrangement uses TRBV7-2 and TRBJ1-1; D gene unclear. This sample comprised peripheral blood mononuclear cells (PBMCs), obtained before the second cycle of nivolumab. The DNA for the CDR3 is TGTGCCAGCAGCTCTTACGGCTTTAGTGAAGCTTTCTTT. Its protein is CASSSYGFSEAFF.